Below, one TCR beta chain is given with its context. Its antigen remains unidentified. J was trimmed by 5 bases and V by 1 base; bases with no gene match: 2. This CDR3 comprises 15 residues. Germline V gives CDR1 LNHNV, CDR2 YYDKDF (reference sequence). This sample stems from a study of post-analysis software for immune sequencing data. General observations from the study: Compared against controls, patients with multiple sclerosis displayed significantly lower normalized Chao1 diversity. Strong co-clustering by F measure was seen for same-batch samples. Five or six TRBV segments, TRBV5-6, TRBV5-1 and TRBV20-1 among them, were found more frequent in patients than controls.

Prepared libraries of TCR beta cDNA carried unique molecular identifiers. Each batch of about 0.95 to 11 million T cells produced roughly 450,000 cDNA molecules. TCRdb processed the PCR reads anew with MiXCR; each CDR3 protein has one entry. Of some 160,000 distinct CDR3 sequences listed, around 36% are singletons. This TCR was recovered from a girl between 10 and 17 years old with multiple sclerosis. Sequenced material: blood, taken after autologous hematopoietic stem cell transplantation. The V call is TRBV15, the J call TRBJ1-5, with 10 bases lining up with TRBD1. The CDR3 reads CATSRVGTGDQPQHF. CDR3 nucleotide sequence: TGTGCCACCAGCAGAGTAGGGACAGGGGATCAGCCCCAGCATTTT.